The rows below give T cell receptor beta chains drawn from one sample of a study of T cell responses to AZD1222 COVID-19 vaccine. The method was immunoSEQ multiplex PCR; TCRdb's version includes in-frame clones alone and lacks a portion of them. The table lists 100,000 to 120,000 clones, 89% of them singletons. The sequencing here drew on peripheral blood, taken 28 days after the second AZD1222 dose. All receptors come from an adult who received the AZD1222 COVID-19 vaccine. CDR3s include the opening cysteine and the closing phenylalanine or tryptophan. A D gene is named only where the DNA matches it firmly. Clone size is given for some rows only: seen once, a few or many times, or a class if the clone is expanded.

V	J	size	D	CDR3	DNA
TRBV18	TRBJ2-3	-	TRBD2	CASSLPGGPADTQYF	TGTGCCAGCTCACTACCGGGAGGGCCCGCAGATACGCAGTATTTT
TRBV28	TRBJ1-5	-	-	CASSRGTSNQPQHF	TGTGCCAGCAGTAGGGGGACTAGCAATCAGCCCCAGCATTTT
TRBV5-1	TRBJ2-1	-	-	CASSLSSYNEQFF	TGCGCCAGCAGCTTGTCCTCCTACAATGAGCAGTTCTTC
TRBV14	TRBJ2-7	-	-	CASSQLEYEQYF	TGTGCCAGCAGCCAACTAGAATACGAGCAGTACTTC
TRBV28	TRBJ1-5	-	TRBD1	CASCYRGRRVQPQHF	TGTGCCAGCTGCTACAGGGGGCGCCGAGTTCAGCCCCAGCATTTT
TRBV28	TRBJ1-4	-	TRBD1	CASSHRDRVGEKLFF	TGTGCCAGCAGTCACCGGGACAGGGTCGGTGAAAAACTGTTTTTT
TRBV7-2	TRBJ2-7	few	TRBD2	CASSVPRGAGPYLEQYF	TGTGCCAGCAGCGTACCACGAGGAGCGGGACCGTATTTGGAGCAGTACTTC
TRBV3-1/TRBV3-2	TRBJ2-7	-	-	CASSQVYEQYF	TGTGCCAGCAGCCAAGTCTACGAGCAGTACTTC
TRBV15	TRBJ2-7	once	-	CATSREDTGFYEQYF	TGTGCCACCAGCAGAGAAGATACAGGGTTCTACGAGCAGTACTTC
TRBV28	TRBJ1-2	-	TRBD1	CASIYRGGYTF	TGTGCCAGCATTTACAGGGGTGGCTACACCTTC
TRBV15	TRBJ2-1	-	-	CATSEGVAGEQFF	TGTGCCACCAGCGAGGGGGTAGCGGGTGAGCAGTTCTTC
TRBV28	TRBJ2-7	-	-	CASSFGRSYEQYF	TGTGCCAGCAGTTTCGGCCGCTCCTACGAGCAGTACTTC
TRBV28	TRBJ2-7	once	-	CASSLGRAYEQYF	TGTGCCAGCAGTTTGGGAAGGGCCTACGAGCAGTACTTC
TRBV6-5	TRBJ1-4	-	-	CASRDTGWDEKLFF	TGTGCCAGCAGGGACACAGGGTGGGATGAAAAACTGTTTTTT
TRBV9	TRBJ1-4	-	-	CASSPTTIGPEFATNEKLFF	TGTGCCAGCAGCCCAACCACGATCGGGCCAGAATTCGCAACTAATGAAAAACTGTTTTTT
TRBV30	TRBJ1-1	-	-	CAWSVTWRNTEAFF	TGTGCCTGGAGTGTAACGTGGCGGAACACTGAAGCTTTCTTT
TRBV3-1/TRBV3-2	TRBJ2-7	-	-	CASSHKELYF	TGTGCCAGCAGCCATAAAGAGCTGTACTTC
TRBV12-5	TRBJ2-3	-	-	CASGLVQGNTDTQYF	TGTGCTAGTGGTTTGGTACAGGGAAACACAGATACGCAGTATTTT
TRBV3-1/TRBV3-2	TRBJ2-7	-	TRBD2	CASSQETSDYEQYF	TGTGCCAGCAGCCAAGAGACTAGCGATTACGAGCAGTACTTC
TRBV7-9	TRBJ2-7	-	TRBD1	CASSRNRGGTYEQYF	TGTGCCAGCAGCCGAAACAGGGGTGGCACCTACGAGCAGTACTTC
TRBV2	TRBJ2-7	once	-	CASSETAGTSYEQYF	TGTGCCAGCAGCGAAACCGCCGGGACTTCCTACGAGCAGTACTTC
TRBV5-6	TRBJ1-1	-	TRBD1	CASSLETGASGTEAFF	TGTGCCAGCAGCCTTGAAACAGGGGCAAGTGGCACTGAAGCTTTCTTT
TRBV28	TRBJ1-5	-	TRBD1	CASSLSTGVNQPQHF	TGTGCCAGCAGTTTATCGACAGGGGTCAATCAGCCCCAGCATTTT
TRBV27	TRBJ2-3	-	-	CASSPLGGIGPDTQYF	TGTGCCAGCAGTCCCCTAGGGGGTATAGGACCAGATACGCAGTATTTT
TRBV27	TRBJ1-1	-	-	CASFGDRFPNTEAFF	TGTGCCAGCTTTGGGGACCGATTCCCGAACACTGAAGCTTTCTTT
TRBV7-8	TRBJ2-2	once	TRBD1	CASSPGQSGRELFF	TGTGCCAGCAGCCCGGGACAGAGTGGCCGGGAGCTGTTTTTT
TRBV2	TRBJ2-3	once	TRBD2	CASKLAGLADTQYF	TGTGCCAGCAAACTAGCGGGTTTGGCAGATACGCAGTATTTT
TRBV6-2/TRBV6-3	TRBJ2-1	-	TRBD2	CASSPITSGRSDEQFF	TGTGCCAGCAGTCCCATAACTAGCGGGAGGTCCGATGAGCAGTTCTTC
TRBV24-1	TRBJ2-1	-	-	CATSDKRFDEQFF	TGTGCCACCAGTGATAAGAGGTTTGATGAGCAGTTCTTC
TRBV27	TRBJ2-7	-	-	CASSPRKRWAGDEQYF	TGTGCCAGCAGTCCACGGAAAAGGTGGGCCGGGGACGAGCAGTACTTC
TRBV4-2	TRBJ1-6	few	-	CASSQENIGSSPLHF	TGTGCCAGCAGCCAAGAAAATATCGGGTCTTCACCCCTCCACTTT
TRBV14	TRBJ2-3	-	-	CASSRAGSHTDTQYF	TGTGCCAGCAGCCGAGCCGGGAGCCACACAGATACGCAGTATTTT
TRBV27	TRBJ1-1	-	TRBD1	CASSFSKDRALNTEAFF	TGTGCCAGCAGTTTTTCGAAGGACAGGGCTTTGAACACTGAAGCTTTCTTT
TRBV7-8	TRBJ2-2	-	-	CASSLALDANTGELFF	TGTGCCAGCAGCTTAGCGCTCGACGCGAACACCGGGGAGCTGTTTTTT
TRBV5-6	TRBJ1-3	-	-	CASSLGRRVPGAIYF	TGTGCCAGCAGCTTGGGGCGGAGGGTCCCCGGGGCCATATATTTT
TRBV7-9	TRBJ2-1	-	TRBD2	CASSPRGEGYNEQFF	TGTGCCAGCAGCCCCCGGGGGGAGGGATACAATGAGCAGTTCTTC
TRBV9	TRBJ2-1	-	TRBD2	CASSVGTSGIPSYNEQFF	TGTGCCAGCAGCGTAGGAACTAGCGGGATTCCCTCCTACAATGAGCAGTTCTTC
TRBV11-1	TRBJ2-2	-	-	CASSPQGRDFTGELFF	TGTGCCAGCAGCCCCCAGGGAAGGGACTTCACCGGGGAGCTGTTTTTT
TRBV5-6	TRBJ1-1	-	-	CASSLGQGPTEAFF	TGTGCCAGCAGCTTGGGTCAGGGGCCCACTGAAGCTTTCTTT